This T cell receptor beta chain was sequenced during a study of blood T cell repertoires in COVID-19. Whole-study context: PBMCs, B-cell-depleted T cells, or T cells provided the cDNA or gDNA that made up the material.

CDR1 is SQVTM, CDR2 ANQGSEA, per germline. The junction had 9 bases not matched to a gene; V was cut back by 7 bases and J by 4 bases. CDR3 size: 13 residues. Assay: immunoSEQ multiplex PCR; the TCRdb copy retains only in-frame clones and omits some. The sample contains a few hundred thousand clones, over 65% of which appear only once. Sequencing was performed on peripheral blood. The sequence was obtained from a human donor with acute or convalescent COVID-19. The donor label of this sample is uncertain. The chain is built from TRBV29-1 and TRBJ1-1; 7 nucleotides match TRBD1. The CDR3 loop is CSAGDRVSTEAFF. The CDR3 DNA reads TGCAGCGCTGGAGACAGGGTTAGCACTGAAGCTTTCTTT.